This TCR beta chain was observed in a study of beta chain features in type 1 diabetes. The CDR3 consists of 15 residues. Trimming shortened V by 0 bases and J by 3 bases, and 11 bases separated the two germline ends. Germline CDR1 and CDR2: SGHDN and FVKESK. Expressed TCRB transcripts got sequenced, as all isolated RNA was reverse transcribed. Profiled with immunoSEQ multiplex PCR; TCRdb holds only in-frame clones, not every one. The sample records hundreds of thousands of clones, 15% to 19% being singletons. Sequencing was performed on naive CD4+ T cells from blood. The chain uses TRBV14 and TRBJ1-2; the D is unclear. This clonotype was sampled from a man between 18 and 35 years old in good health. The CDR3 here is CASSQDRGEYYGYTF. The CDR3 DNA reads TGTGCCAGCAGCCAAGATCGGGGAGAGTACTATGGCTACACCTTC.